The clone carrying this T cell receptor (beta chain) was picked up many times. Its specificity is not known. The record originates from a study of naive and memory T cell subsets. The study's findings and limits: Over 85% of naive TCR sequences appeared only once, unlike memory subsets. Each distinct alpha or beta sequence counts as one clonotype. From naive to CM, EM and EMRA, diversity decreased and Gini increased. There was no ground truth to check naive and memory subset results.

Germline V gene lookup returns CDR1 DFQATT and CDR2 SNEGSKA (reference sequence). The length of the CDR3 is 14 residues. With 0 bases removed from V and 3 bases from J, the gap between germline ends came to 12 bases. Both TRBC1 and TRBC2 were covered by a beta constant-region primer of two equimolar oligonucleotides. TCRdb analysed the UMI-ligation and nested PCR reads with MiXCR anew, one entry per CDR3 protein. The sample holds thousands of distinct CDR3 sequences, 6% to 8.5% seen once. The TCR sequence derives from a human donor in good health. This chain joins TRBV20-1 and TRBJ2-7; D could derive from TRBD1 or TRBD2 (5 bases each). Sequencing was performed on effector memory CD8+ T cells from blood. Subset defined: effector memory, CD45RA- CD27-. CDR3 protein: CSARDPGTDYEQYF. DNA for the CDR3: TGCAGTGCTAGAGACCCCGGGACGGACTACGAGCAGTACTTC.